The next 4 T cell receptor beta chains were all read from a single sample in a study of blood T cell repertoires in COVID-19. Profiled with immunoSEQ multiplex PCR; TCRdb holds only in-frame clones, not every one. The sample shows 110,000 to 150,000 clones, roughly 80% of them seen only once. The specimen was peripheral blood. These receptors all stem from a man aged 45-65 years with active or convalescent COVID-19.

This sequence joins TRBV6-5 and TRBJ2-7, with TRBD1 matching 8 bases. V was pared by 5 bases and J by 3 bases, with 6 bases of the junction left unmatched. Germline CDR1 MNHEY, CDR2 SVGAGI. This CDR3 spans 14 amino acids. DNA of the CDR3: TGTGCCAGCAGTCCTCGGACAGGGCGCTACGAGCAGTACTTC. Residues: CASSPRTGRYEQYF.

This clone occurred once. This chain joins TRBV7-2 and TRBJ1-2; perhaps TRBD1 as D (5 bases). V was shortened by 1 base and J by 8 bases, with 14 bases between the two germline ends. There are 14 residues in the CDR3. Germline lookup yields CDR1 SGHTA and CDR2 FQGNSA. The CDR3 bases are TGTGCCAGCAGCTTAGTGAGGGTGCGGGGCGGCTACACCTTC. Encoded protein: CASSLVRVRGGYTF.

Here the CDR3 DNA reads TGCGCCAGCAGCCAAGGAGGGAGCTCCTATAATTCACCCCTCCACTTT. Amino acid sequence: CASSQGGSSYNSPLHF. V is TRBV4-1 and J is TRBJ1-6; D is ambiguous. Germline V gene lookup returns CDR1 MGHRA and CDR2 YSYEKL. The CDR3 length is 16 residues. V lost 1 base, J lost 0 bases, and 7 bases lay in between.

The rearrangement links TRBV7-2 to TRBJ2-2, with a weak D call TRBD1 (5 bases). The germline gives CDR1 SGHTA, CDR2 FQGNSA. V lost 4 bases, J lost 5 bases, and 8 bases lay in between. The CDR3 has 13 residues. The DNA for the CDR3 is TGTGCCAGCAGCTCCCGGACAACCGGGGAGCTGTTTTTT. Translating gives CASSSRTTGELFF.